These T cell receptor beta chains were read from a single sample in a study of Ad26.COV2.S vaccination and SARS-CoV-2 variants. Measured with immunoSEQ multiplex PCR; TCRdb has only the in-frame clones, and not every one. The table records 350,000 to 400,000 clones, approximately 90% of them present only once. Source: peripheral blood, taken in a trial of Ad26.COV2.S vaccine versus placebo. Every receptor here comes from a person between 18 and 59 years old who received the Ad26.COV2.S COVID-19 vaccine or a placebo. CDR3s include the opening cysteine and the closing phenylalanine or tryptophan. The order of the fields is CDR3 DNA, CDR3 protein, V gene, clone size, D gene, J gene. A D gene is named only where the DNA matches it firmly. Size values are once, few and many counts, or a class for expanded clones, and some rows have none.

TGCGCCAGCAGCCAACCAGGGACTAGCGGGAAGACCCAGTACTTC	CASSQPGTSGKTQYF	TRBV4-3	-	TRBD2	TRBJ2-5
TGTGCCAGCAGCGTAGCGGCGGGACAAGCTAGCACAGATACGCAGTATTTT	CASSVAAGQASTDTQYF	TRBV9	-	-	TRBJ2-3
TGCAGCACGGGACAGGGGGACGAGCAGTACTTC	CSTGQGDEQYF	TRBV29-1	many	TRBD1	TRBJ2-7
TGTGCCAGCACCGGTCCCGCGAACACCGGGGAGCTGTTTTTT	CASTGPANTGELFF	TRBV28	-	-	TRBJ2-2
TGTGCCAGCAGCTTAGAAGGGTCGGGGGCCAACGTCCTGACTTTC	CASSLEGSGANVLTF	TRBV11-3	-	-	TRBJ2-6
TGTGCCAGCATCGGACAGGGAGGAGGCTCCCGCTTCTACGAGCAGTACTTC	CASIGQGGGSRFYEQYF	TRBV28	-	TRBD1	TRBJ2-7
TGTGCCAGCAGTTTCCCTGGGACAGATACGCAGTATTTT	CASSFPGTDTQYF	TRBV12-3/TRBV12-4	-	-	TRBJ2-3
TGTGCCAGCAGCTCCAGACCGGGACAGACGAACTACGAGCAGTACTTC	CASSSRPGQTNYEQYF	TRBV7-9	-	TRBD1	TRBJ2-7
TGTGCCAGCAGCCGGACAGGGAACACTGAAGCTTTCTTT	CASSRTGNTEAFF	TRBV7-9	few	TRBD1	TRBJ1-1
TGTGCCAGCAGCTTGGTAGACCAGGGGTGGAATTCACCCCTCCACTTT	CASSLVDQGWNSPLHF	TRBV5-5	few	-	TRBJ1-6
TGTGCCAGCAGCTTACCAGGCCTCGAGCAGTACTTC	CASSLPGLEQYF	TRBV7-2	-	-	TRBJ2-7
TGTGCCAGCAGCTTAGTAGCGGGGCGCCCAGGTGAGCAGTTCTTC	CASSLVAGRPGEQFF	TRBV7-2	-	TRBD2	TRBJ2-1
TGTGCCTGGAGGACCTCGTGGGAGGGCAATGAGCAGTTCTTC	CAWRTSWEGNEQFF	TRBV30	-	TRBD2	TRBJ2-1
TGCGCCAGCACTGAGGGGGCGCAAACTGGAAACACCATATATTTT	CASTEGAQTGNTIYF	TRBV10-2	-	TRBD1	TRBJ1-3
TGTGCCAGCAGCTGGCCCGTAGCGGGAGAGACGAACACCGGGGAGCTGTTTTTT	CASSWPVAGETNTGELFF	TRBV11-2	-	TRBD2	TRBJ2-2
TGTGCCAGCAGCGTAGGGACTAGCGGGAGCTCCTACGAGCAGTACTTC	CASSVGTSGSSYEQYF	TRBV9	-	TRBD2	TRBJ2-7
TGCGCCAGCAGCCAAGAGACAGGGGGTGATACGCAGTATTTT	CASSQETGGDTQYF	TRBV4-1	-	TRBD1	TRBJ2-3
TGTGCCAGCAGTCCTGGGACAGTCAATCAGCCCCAGCATTTT	CASSPGTVNQPQHF	TRBV28	once	TRBD1	TRBJ1-5
TGTGCCAGCAGCTCAGCGCAAGGGTGGGGCCACGAGCAGTACTTC	CASSSAQGWGHEQYF	TRBV11-1	-	-	TRBJ2-7
TGTGCCAGCAGCGCCAGCGGGCTCATACAAGAGACCCAGTACTTC	CASSASGLIQETQYF	TRBV9	-	-	TRBJ2-5
TGTGCCAGCAGCTTGCTAGGCAGTTCTGTCTCTGAAGCTTTCTTT	CASSLLGSSVSEAFF	TRBV5-5	-	-	TRBJ1-1
TGTGCCAGCGGGACAGGGGGTAGGCATGAGCAGTTCTTC	CASGTGGRHEQFF	TRBV7-3	-	TRBD1	TRBJ2-1
TGCGCCAGCAGTACTAGCGGGAGTTATGAGCAGTTCTTC	CASSTSGSYEQFF	TRBV10-1	-	TRBD2	TRBJ2-1
TGTGCCAGCAGCTTAGGGACCGAGGGCTATTCGTACGGAAACACCATATATTTT	CASSLGTEGYSYGNTIYF	TRBV7-8	once	-	TRBJ1-3
TGTGCAAGTCGCTTAGCGGGACGATACTTGACTAGCGGCCACCAAGAGACCCAGTACTTC	CASRLAGRYLTSGHQETQYF	TRBV12-2	-	-	TRBJ2-5
TGCGCCAGCAGGGGGTCTTTCAAGAACACTGAAGCTTTCTTT	CASRGSFKNTEAFF	TRBV4-1	-	-	TRBJ1-1
TGCAGCGTTGAAGCCCCGATCCGGGACAGGGGACACGAGCAGTACTTC	CSVEAPIRDRGHEQYF	TRBV29-1	-	TRBD1	TRBJ2-7
TGCGCCAGCAGCCAAGAAGGGCAGATCTATGGCTACACCTTC	CASSQEGQIYGYTF	TRBV4-1	-	-	TRBJ1-2
TGTGCCAGCAGTCCTCGGGGGCGGGGTGGCTACACCTTC	CASSPRGRGGYTF	TRBV27	-	-	TRBJ1-2
TGTGCCAGCCGTGAGGTAACTGAAGCTTTCTTT	CASREVTEAFF	TRBV7-9	-	-	TRBJ1-1
TGTGCCACCAGCAGGTCCGGGACTTACACAGATACGCAGTATTTT	CATSRSGTYTDTQYF	TRBV15	-	-	TRBJ2-3
TGTGCCAGCAGTTACCGACGCTCCTACGAGCAGTACTTC	CASSYRRSYEQYF	TRBV6-2/TRBV6-3	-	-	TRBJ2-7
TGTGCCAGCAGCGGGCCTCGGGGAGCGGGCGGAAACACCGGGGAGCTGTTTTTT	CASSGPRGAGGNTGELFF	TRBV9	-	-	TRBJ2-2
TGTGCCAGCAGCCATGACAGGGGCGAGCAGTACTTC	CASSHDRGEQYF	TRBV7-9	-	TRBD1	TRBJ2-7
TGTGCCAGCAGCTTAGGAGCAGGCTCATCCTACGAGCAGTACTTC	CASSLGAGSSYEQYF	TRBV7-3	-	-	TRBJ2-7
TGTGCCAGCAGCCCCCACTCAGCTTTTCCTGGCTACACCTTC	CASSPHSAFPGYTF	TRBV5-8	-	-	TRBJ1-2
TGTGCCAGCACACCATGGGACAGGGCGGAGACCCAGTACTTC	CASTPWDRAETQYF	TRBV28	-	TRBD1	TRBJ2-5
TGTGCCAGCAGTTACTTCAGGCTGGAGACCCAGTACTTC	CASSYFRLETQYF	TRBV6-6	once	-	TRBJ2-5
TGTGCCAGCAGGATCGGAGACGTCGAGCAGTACTTC	CASRIGDVEQYF	TRBV2	-	-	TRBJ2-7
TGCGCCAGCAGCCAAGGTCAAGCGAATGAGCAGTTCTTC	CASSQGQANEQFF	TRBV4-1	-	-	TRBJ2-1
TGTGCCAGCAGTTACGAAAGGACACGCGCTGAAGCTTTCTTT	CASSYERTRAEAFF	TRBV6-2/TRBV6-3	-	-	TRBJ1-1